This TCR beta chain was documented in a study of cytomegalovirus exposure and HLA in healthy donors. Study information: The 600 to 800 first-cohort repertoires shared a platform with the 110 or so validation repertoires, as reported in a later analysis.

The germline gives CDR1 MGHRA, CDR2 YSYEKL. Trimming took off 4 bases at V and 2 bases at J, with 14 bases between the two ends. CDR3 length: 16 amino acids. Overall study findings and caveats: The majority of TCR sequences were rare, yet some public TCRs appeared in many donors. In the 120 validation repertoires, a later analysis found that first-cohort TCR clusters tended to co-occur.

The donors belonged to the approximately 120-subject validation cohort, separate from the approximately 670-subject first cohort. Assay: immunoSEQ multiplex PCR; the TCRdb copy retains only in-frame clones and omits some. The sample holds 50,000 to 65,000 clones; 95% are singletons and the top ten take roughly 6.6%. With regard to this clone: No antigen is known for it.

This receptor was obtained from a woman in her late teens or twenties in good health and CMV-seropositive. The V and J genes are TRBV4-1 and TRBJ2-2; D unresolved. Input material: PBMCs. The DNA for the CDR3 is TGCGCCAGCAGCCGCGTTGGTGTACTAAACACCGGGGAGCTGTTTTTT. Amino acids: CASSRVGVLNTGELFF.